Presented here are 32 T cell receptor beta chains from one specimen sequenced in a study of early T cells in non-severe SARS-CoV-2 infection. Via MiXCR, TCRdb re-called the 5' RACE reads, giving one row per CDR3 protein. The sample shows approximately 58,000 distinct CDR3 sequences, roughly an eighth of them seen only once. The sequencing here drew on whole blood, taken at baseline. The receptors were gathered from an adult who was a healthcare worker with PCR-confirmed SARS-CoV-2 infection or an uninfected control (not recorded which).

The chain combines TRBV14 with TRBJ1-2; no clear D. Germline loops: CDR1 SGHDN, CDR2 FVKESK. The CDR3 is 14 residues long. Trimming took 4 bases from V and 8 from J, leaving 17 bases between them. The CDR3 bases are TGTGCCAGCAGCCCCCATGCCCAATCTGGGGGCTACACCTTC. Protein sequence: CASSPHAQSGGYTF.

V is TRBV20-1 and J is TRBJ2-7; D might be TRBD2 (5 bases). The CDR3 loop spans 15 amino acids. Trimming left V 1 base short and J 3 bases short, with 16 bases between. In germline, CDR1 is DFQATT, CDR2 SNEGSKA (reference sequence). The CDR3 coding sequence is TGCAGTGCTAGAGGGAGGAAAGGACTGAGCTACGAGCAGTACTTC. It specifies CSARGRKGLSYEQYF.

The rearrangement uses TRBV10-3 and TRBJ2-3; D ambiguous. The CDR3 is 13 residues long. CDR1 is ENHRY and CDR2 is SYGVKD in the germline V gene. The V gene lost 6 bases and the J gene lost 0 bases, with 7 bases spanning the gap. The CDR3 sequence is CAIRAASTDTQYF. CDR3 in DNA: TGTGCCATCAGAGCAGCGAGCACAGATACGCAGTATTTT.

This clonotype has more than one count but fewer than ten. This chain uses TRBV7-9 with TRBJ2-1; no reliable D call. The CDR3 consists of 14 residues. The germline gives CDR1 SEHNR, CDR2 FQNEAQ (reference sequence). V dropped 4 bases and J dropped 7 bases, with 14 bases sitting between them. The DNA for the CDR3 is TGTGCCAGCAGCTCTATAGGGCTGATGAATGAGCAGTTCTTC. It yields the protein CASSSIGLMNEQFF.

This clonotype has just a few counts. V and J are TRBV29-1 and TRBJ1-2, with TRBD1 matching over 7 bases. V shed 8 bases and J 3 bases; nucleotides not matched to a gene: 9. Germline-derived CDR1 and CDR2 are SQVTM and ANQGSEA. CDR3 length: 13 amino acids. DNA for the CDR3: TGCAGCTTACGGACAGGAACCGACTATGGCTACACCTTC. It encodes CSLRTGTDYGYTF.

The chain has TRBV19 and TRBJ1-5; TRBD1 is a possible D gene (5 bases). Germline CDR1 reads LNHDA; CDR2 reads SQIVND (reference sequence). This CDR3 comprises 12 residues. The germline V and J ends were trimmed by 10 bases and 4 bases, with 11 bases remaining between them. The chain's CDR3 is CATKGPNQPQHF. In DNA form, the CDR3 reads TGTGCCACCAAGGGACCGAATCAGCCCCAGCATTTT.

J is TRBJ1-3 and V is TRBV12-5; weak D call: TRBD1 (5 bases). Germline V gene sequence: CDR1 LGHNT, CDR2 FRNRAP. This CDR3 has 17 amino acids. The germline V and J ends were trimmed by 0 bases and 0 bases, with 12 bases remaining between them. The CDR3 nucleotides read TGTGCTAGTGGTTTGGTACGACAGACTCTCTCTGGAAACACCATATATTTT. As protein: CASGLVRQTLSGNTIYF.

This clonotype was observed at least ten times. The V call is TRBV28, the J call TRBJ1-2; D is perhaps TRBD1 (6 bases). The germline V gene has CDR1 MDHEN and CDR2 SYDVKM. Trimming took 4 bases from V and 4 from J, leaving 10 bases between them. There are 13 residues in the CDR3. The CDR3 DNA reads TGTGCCAGCAGTTCCGGACAGCCCTATGGCTACACCTTC. As protein: CASSSGQPYGYTF.

V gene TRBV20-1 combines with J gene TRBJ1-1; the match to TRBD1 covers 7 bases. V shed 5 bases and J 0 bases; nucleotides not matched to a gene: 15. CDR1 and CDR2 from the germline V gene are DFQATT and SNEGSKA (reference sequence). CDR3 length: 17 residues. CDR3 region: CSAAKRRGQMMNTEAFF. The DNA of the CDR3 is TGCAGTGCTGCGAAGAGGAGGGGACAGATGATGAACACTGAAGCTTTCTTT.

The rearrangement links TRBV10-3 to TRBJ2-1; D is undetermined. Germline assignment: CDR1 ENHRY and CDR2 SYGVKD. V was clipped by 0 bases and J by 0 bases, with 12 bases between them. CDR3 length: 17 residues. Here the CDR3 DNA reads TGTGCCATCAGTGAGTCGATCCAGCCAAGCTCCTACAATGAGCAGTTCTTC. It codes for CAISESIQPSSYNEQFF.

In its sample, this clonotype was seen many times. V and J are TRBV20-1 and TRBJ2-1; D gene uncertain. This CDR3 has 15 residues. Per germline, CDR1 DFQATT and CDR2 SNEGSKA (reference sequence). Trimming took off 0 bases at V and 4 bases at J, with 13 bases between the two ends. CDR3 nucleotide sequence: TGCAGTGCTAGAGATCCCCTCCGGAGTTACAATGAGCAGTTCTTC. Translation gives CSARDPLRSYNEQFF.

V gene TRBV4-1 combines with J gene TRBJ2-3; D is ambiguous. Germline CDR1 and CDR2: MGHRA and YSYEKL. This CDR3 comprises 17 residues. The V and J ends lost 0 bases and 6 bases respectively, with 19 bases between them. The DNA of the CDR3 is TGCGCCAGCAGCCAAGAATCCCGGGCCTCCCTTACGGATACGCAGTATTTT. It encodes CASSQESRASLTDTQYF.

This clonotype showed up many times. The chain employs TRBV6-2 or TRBV6-3 and TRBJ1-1; TRBD1 agrees at 7 bases. Trimming cost V 6 bases and J 4 bases; bases outside gene matches: 8. The CDR3 is made up of 14 amino acids. Germline CDR1 and CDR2: MNHEY and SVGEGT. The CDR3 region is CASSRTGSITEAFF. CDR3 in DNA: TGTGCCAGCAGCCGGACAGGATCGATCACTGAAGCTTTCTTT.

V and J are TRBV11-1 and TRBJ2-1; D unclear. Germline CDR1 is SGHAT and CDR2 is FQDESV (reference sequence). This CDR3 is built from 15 residues. Trimming took 1 base from V and 0 from J, leaving 7 bases between them. The CDR3 nucleotides are TGTGCCAGCAGCTTAGTCTCTAACTCCTACAATGAGCAGTTCTTC. It encodes CASSLVSNSYNEQFF.

This chain joins TRBV7-9 and TRBJ1-5, with TRBD1 identical over 7 bases. This CDR3 is 12 amino acids long. The trim removed 5 bases at V and 7 bases at J, leaving 2 bases unmatched. CDR1 SEHNR and CDR2 FQNEAQ come from the germline V gene (reference sequence). In DNA, the CDR3 is TGTGCCAGCAGCCTACAGGGGCAGCCCCAGCATTTT. It specifies CASSLQGQPQHF.

This clonotype has more than one count but fewer than ten. The chain carries TRBV7-6 and TRBJ2-7, with TRBD2 matching over 8 bases. CDR3 size: 13 residues. CDR1 is SGHVS and CDR2 is FNYEAQ in the germline V gene. J was trimmed by 2 bases and V by 3 bases; bases with no gene match: 0. The CDR3 region is CASSFSGTYEQYF. The CDR3 DNA is TGTGCCAGCAGCTTTAGCGGGACCTACGAGCAGTACTTC.

This clonotype was seen a handful of times. This chain's CDR3 is CASSPETGGSSYEQYF. The CDR3 DNA reads TGTGCCAGCAGCCCCGAAACAGGGGGCAGCTCCTACGAGCAGTACTTC. J is TRBJ2-7 and V is TRBV7-9; 9 nucleotides agree with TRBD1. With V trimmed by 5 bases and J by 0 bases, 8 bases remained unmatched. The germline CDR1 and CDR2 sequences are SEHNR and FQNEAQ (reference sequence). This CDR3 has 16 residues.

This chain links TRBV2 with TRBJ2-7, with 8 bases matching TRBD1. The CDR3 contains 15 residues. Germline CDR1 reads SNHLY; CDR2 reads FYNNEI. J was trimmed by 2 bases and V by 8 bases; bases with no gene match: 11. CDR3 amino acids: CASYGHGTGTYEQYF. The CDR3 region has the DNA TGTGCCAGCTATGGTCACGGGACAGGCACCTACGAGCAGTACTTC.

This clonotype was found many times. The J gene is TRBJ2-1, the V gene TRBV5-1; D may correspond to TRBD1 or TRBD2 (5 bases each). CDR1 and CDR2 (germline): SGHRS, YFSETQ. CDR3 size: 17 residues. V lost 0 bases to trimming and J lost 3 bases, with 16 bases between them. The CDR3 DNA reads TGCGCCAGCAGCTTGGGACTTCCCCTGGGGGTCTACAATGAGCAGTTCTTC. It specifies CASSLGLPLGVYNEQFF. The complete variable domain, with remaining parts taken from reference TRBV5-1 and TRBJ2-1, reads KAGVTQTPRYLIKTRGQQVTLSCSPISGHRSVSWYQQTPGQGLQFLFEYFSETQRNKGNFPGRFSGRQFSNSRSEMNVSTLELGDSALYLCASSLGLPLGVYNEQFFGPGTRLTVL.

In this sample, this clonotype turned up a few times. This rearrangement joins TRBV15 to TRBJ2-7; TRBD2 agrees at 7 bases. In germline, CDR1 is LNHNV, CDR2 YYDKDF (reference sequence). V shed 2 bases, J shed 1 base, and the junction held 5 bases outside the gene matches. The CDR3 runs to 15 residues. The CDR3 here is CATSRHPSGSYEQYF. DNA of the CDR3: TGTGCCACCAGCAGACACCCTAGCGGATCCTACGAGCAGTACTTC.

This chain links TRBV7-2 with TRBJ2-7; 8 bases are shared with TRBD2. Germline V gives CDR1 SGHTA, CDR2 FQGNSA. The CDR3 is 15 residues long. V gave up 3 bases and J gave up 0 bases; unmatched junction bases: 4. The CDR3, as DNA: TGTGCCAGCAGCTTCTATAGCGGGGACTCCTACGAGCAGTACTTC. Amino acid sequence: CASSFYSGDSYEQYF. Filled out from reference TRBV7-2 and TRBJ2-7, the complete variable domain reads GAGVSQSPSNKVTEKGKDVELRCDPISGHTALYWYRQSLGQGLEFLIYFQGNSAPDKSGLPSDRFSAERTGGSVSTLTIQRTQQEDSAVYLCASSFYSGDSYEQYFGPGTRLTVT.

This clonotype was counted many times. The chain links TRBV15 to TRBJ2-2, with 11 bases matching TRBD1. Losses at the gene ends were 2 bases for V and 5 bases for J; bases not matched to a gene: 10. The CDR3 extends over 18 amino acids. Germline V gives CDR1 LNHNV, CDR2 YYDKDF (reference sequence). In DNA form, the CDR3 reads TGTGCCACCAGCAGACCTCTCGGACAGGGGGCGAGAACCGGGGAGCTGTTTTTT. Its translation: CATSRPLGQGARTGELFF.

This rearrangement joins TRBV6-2 or TRBV6-3 to TRBJ2-7; the D call may be TRBD1 or TRBD2 (6 bases each). The CDR3 loop spans 13 amino acids. The V and J ends lost 11 bases and 6 bases respectively, with 20 bases between them. Germline assignment: CDR1 MNHEY and CDR2 SVGEGT. CDR3 nucleotide sequence: TGTGCCGCCCGGCAGGGGAGGATCGGCGAGCAGTACTTC. It translates to CAARQGRIGEQYF.

The rearrangement uses TRBV12-3 or TRBV12-4 and TRBJ1-3; D is unresolved. Deletions cut 3 bases from V and 4 bases from J, with 10 bases between. CDR3 size: 14 residues. CDR3 loop: CASSFAAAGNTIYF. The DNA of the CDR3 is TGTGCCAGCAGTTTCGCCGCCGCAGGAAACACCATATATTTT.

This sequence joins TRBV29-1 and TRBJ2-1, with TRBD2 as a possible D gene (5 bases). CDR1 SQVTM and CDR2 ANQGSEA come from the germline V gene. The V end was cut by 3 bases, the J end by 8 bases, with 14 bases between. CDR3 length equals 13 residues. CDR3 nucleotides: TGCAGCGTTGACCGAACTAGTTTATATGAGCAGTTCTTC. It specifies CSVDRTSLYEQFF.

The chain carries TRBV5-1 and TRBJ2-7; D gene ambiguous. Deletions cut 2 bases from V and 5 bases from J, with 14 bases between. The CDR3 loop spans 14 amino acids. From germline, CDR1 is SGHRS and CDR2 YFSETQ. The DNA of the CDR3 is TGCGCCAGCAGCTTACCCGGCGATCCTAACGAGCAGTACTTC. This encodes CASSLPGDPNEQYF.

The chain is built from TRBV29-1 and TRBJ1-1; D ambiguous. The germline CDR1 and CDR2 sequences are SQVTM and ANQGSEA. The CDR3 runs 12 residues. V was shortened by 5 bases and J by 0 bases, with 7 bases between the two germline ends. The CDR3 loop reads CSVTIMNTEAFF. The CDR3, as DNA: TGCAGCGTTACCATCATGAACACTGAAGCTTTCTTT.

The V gene is TRBV28, the J gene TRBJ2-7, with D perhaps TRBD1 or TRBD2 (5 bases each). Trimming shortened V by 7 bases and J by 0 bases, and 10 bases separated the two germline ends. This CDR3 has 13 residues. Germline CDR1 is MDHEN and CDR2 is SYDVKM. CDR3 in DNA: TGTGCCAGCAAGGGACCGAACTCCTACGAGCAGTACTTC. Amino acid sequence: CASKGPNSYEQYF.

The chain uses TRBV6-1 and TRBJ2-5; tentative D call: TRBD2 (5 bases). The CDR3 loop spans 17 amino acids. Trimming took 4 bases from V and 3 from J, leaving 21 bases between them. From germline, CDR1 is MNHNS and CDR2 SASEGT. CDR3 DNA sequence: TGTGCCAGCAGTGCTCCGGGAAGGGCTAGATTTGAAGAGACCCAGTACTTC. Protein product: CASSAPGRARFEETQYF.

This clonotype has only a few counts. This chain uses TRBV20-1 with TRBJ1-5; TRBD1 matches at 7 bases. The CDR3 totals 11 residues. Germline V CDR1 and CDR2: DFQATT, SNEGSKA (reference sequence). V was clipped by 2 bases and J by 11 bases; unmatched bases: 3. CDR3 DNA: TGCAGTGCTAGAAACCAGGGGGCCCAGCATTTT. Its translation: CSARNQGAQHF.

This clonotype was recorded a few times. The rearrangement joins TRBV6-1 to TRBJ1-5; 7 bases align to TRBD1. Germline lookup yields CDR1 MNHNS and CDR2 SASEGT. This CDR3 spans 13 amino acids. J lost 10 bases, V lost 7 bases, and 10 bases had no gene match. CDR3 bases: TGTGCCAGCACGGGGACAGACAGGTTCCCCCAGCATTTT. Translating it yields CASTGTDRFPQHF.

V is TRBV11-2 and J is TRBJ1-1; D is unclear. Deletions cut 5 bases from V and 6 bases from J, with 16 bases between. This CDR3 has 14 amino acids. Germline-derived CDR1 and CDR2 are SGHAT and FQNNGV. CDR3 DNA sequence: TGTGCCAGCAGCGGGAGGCACGGTGGCGCTGAAGCTTTCTTT. It codes for CASSGRHGGAEAFF.